The TCR beta chain described here comes from a study of T-cell reconstitution after alpha-beta-depleted transplantation in children. As for this clonotype: What it binds is unknown. A much larger clone sits a single nucleotide away, making a read error possible.

General study findings and limits: Expanded graft clones numbering several hundred reportedly gave rise to alpha-beta T cells about two months after transplant. Among T cells one year after transplant, newly produced cells accounted for most counts and diversity. There were some patients whose high TCRbeta diversity at day 60 came from surviving recipient T cells and thymic progenitors.

TCRbeta library construction was performed incorporating unique molecular identifiers. One entry per CDR3 protein results from TCRdb running MiXCR on the PCR reads. The profile shows roughly 200,000 distinct CDR3 sequences, 7% to 9% of them singletons. This material consisted of PBMCs, mostly from graft donor cells, taken 360 days after TCRalphabeta/CD19-depleted stem cell transplant. The source of this sequence is a male patient aged 2-9 years who had a stem cell transplant for acute myeloid leukemia, so the T cells may come from the graft donor.

The CDR3 reads CSATPTTSRPQYF. As DNA, the CDR3 is TGCAGTGCAACCCCCACGACTAGTCGACCGCAGTATTTT. The V and J genes are TRBV20-1 and TRBJ2-3, with D tentatively TRBD2 (6 bases). Germline CDR1 is DFQATT and CDR2 is SNEGSKA (reference sequence). The CDR3 runs to 13 residues. Trimming removed 6 bases from V and 10 bases from J, with 20 bases in between.